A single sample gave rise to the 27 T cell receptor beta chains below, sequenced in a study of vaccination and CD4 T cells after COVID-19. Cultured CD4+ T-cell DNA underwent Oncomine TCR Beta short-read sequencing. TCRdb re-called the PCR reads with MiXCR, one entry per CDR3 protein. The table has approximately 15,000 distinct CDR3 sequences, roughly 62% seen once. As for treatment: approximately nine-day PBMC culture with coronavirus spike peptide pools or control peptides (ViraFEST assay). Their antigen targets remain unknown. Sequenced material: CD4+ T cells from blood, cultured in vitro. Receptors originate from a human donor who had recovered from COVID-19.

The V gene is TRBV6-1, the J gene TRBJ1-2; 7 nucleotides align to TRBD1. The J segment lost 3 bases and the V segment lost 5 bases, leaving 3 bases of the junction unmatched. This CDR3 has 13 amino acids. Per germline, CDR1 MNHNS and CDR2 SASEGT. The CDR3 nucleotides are TGTGCCAGCAGTAGGGACAGTCACTATGGCTACACCTTC. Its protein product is CASSRDSHYGYTF.

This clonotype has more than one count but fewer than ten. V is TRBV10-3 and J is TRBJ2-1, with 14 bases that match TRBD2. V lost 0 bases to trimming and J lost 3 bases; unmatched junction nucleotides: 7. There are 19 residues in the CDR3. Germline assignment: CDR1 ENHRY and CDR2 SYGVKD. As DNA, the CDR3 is TGTGCCATCAGTGAGTCCGGGACTAGCGGGAGATCGGGCTACAATGAGCAGTTCTTC. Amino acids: CAISESGTSGRSGYNEQFF.

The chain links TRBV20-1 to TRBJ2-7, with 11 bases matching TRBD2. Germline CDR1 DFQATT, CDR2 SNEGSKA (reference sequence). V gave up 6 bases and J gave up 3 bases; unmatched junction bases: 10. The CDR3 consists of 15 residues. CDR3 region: CSANPGTSGYYEQYF. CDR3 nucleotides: TGCAGTGCCAATCCCGGGACTAGCGGTTACTACGAGCAGTACTTC.

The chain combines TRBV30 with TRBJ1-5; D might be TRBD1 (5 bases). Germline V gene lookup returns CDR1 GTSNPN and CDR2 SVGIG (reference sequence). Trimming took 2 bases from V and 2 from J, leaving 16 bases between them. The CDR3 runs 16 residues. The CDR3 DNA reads TGTGCCTGGAGTCAGGGCGGGCTGCGGGGCAATCAGCCCCAGCATTTT. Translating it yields CAWSQGGLRGNQPQHF.

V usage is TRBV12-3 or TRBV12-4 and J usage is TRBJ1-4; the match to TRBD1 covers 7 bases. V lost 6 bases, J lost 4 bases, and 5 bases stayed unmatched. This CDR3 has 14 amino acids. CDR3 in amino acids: CASSSDRDNEKLFF. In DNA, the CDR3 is TGTGCCAGCAGCTCTGACAGGGATAATGAAAAACTGTTTTTT.

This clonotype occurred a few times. The CDR3 coding sequence is TGCGCCAGCAGTGATCATACGGCAGGATCGTCCGGGGAGCTGTTTTTT. As protein: CASSDHTAGSSGELFF. V and J are TRBV10-1 and TRBJ2-2; D uncertain. Trimming took 3 bases from V and 6 from J, leaving 17 bases between them. Germline V gene data show CDR1 as WNHNN and CDR2 as SYGVQD (reference sequence). The CDR3 contains 16 residues.

CDR3 sequence (DNA): TGTGCCAGCAGTTTATCACCCGTCCTGGGTACCACTGAAGCTTTCTTT. This translates into CASSLSPVLGTTEAFF. J is TRBJ1-1 and V is TRBV27; D is undetermined. Germline values: CDR1 MNHEY, CDR2 SMNVEV (reference sequence). The CDR3 sequence is 16 residues long. Trimming removed 0 bases from V and 4 bases from J, with 15 bases in between.

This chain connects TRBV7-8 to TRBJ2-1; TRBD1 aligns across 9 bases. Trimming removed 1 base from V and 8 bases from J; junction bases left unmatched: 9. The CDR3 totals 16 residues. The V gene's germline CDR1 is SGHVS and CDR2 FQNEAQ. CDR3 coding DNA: TGTGCCAGCAGCTTAGAACTTGGGACAGGGAAGGATGAGCAGTTCTTC. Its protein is CASSLELGTGKDEQFF. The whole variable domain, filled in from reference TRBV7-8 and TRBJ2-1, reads GAGVSQSPRYKVAKRGQDVALRCDPISGHVSLFWYQQALGQGPEFLTYFQNEAQLDKSGLPSDRFFAERPEGSVSTLKIQRTQQEDSAVYLCASSLELGTGKDEQFFGPGTRLTVL.

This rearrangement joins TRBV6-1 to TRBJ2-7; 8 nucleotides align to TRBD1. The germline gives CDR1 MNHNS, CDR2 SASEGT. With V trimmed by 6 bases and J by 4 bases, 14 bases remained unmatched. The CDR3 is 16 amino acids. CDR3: CASRDIFWTGKYEQYF. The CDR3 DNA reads TGTGCCAGCAGGGACATTTTCTGGACAGGGAAGTACGAGCAGTACTTC.

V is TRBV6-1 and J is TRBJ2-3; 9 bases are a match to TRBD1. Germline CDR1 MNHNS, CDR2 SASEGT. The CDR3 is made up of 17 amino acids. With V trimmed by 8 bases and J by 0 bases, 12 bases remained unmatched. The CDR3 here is CASRGQGQGTSTDTQYF. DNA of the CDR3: TGTGCCAGCCGGGGACAGGGTCAGGGTACTAGCACAGATACGCAGTATTTT.

The CDR3 region is CSAVIYEQYF. CDR3 in DNA: TGCAGTGCTGTAATCTACGAGCAGTACTTC. The chain recombines TRBV20-1 with TRBJ2-7; D is unclear. Trimming stripped 5 bases from V and 3 bases from J, with 5 bases between. This CDR3 has 10 residues. The germline CDR1 and CDR2 sequences are DFQATT and SNEGSKA (reference sequence).

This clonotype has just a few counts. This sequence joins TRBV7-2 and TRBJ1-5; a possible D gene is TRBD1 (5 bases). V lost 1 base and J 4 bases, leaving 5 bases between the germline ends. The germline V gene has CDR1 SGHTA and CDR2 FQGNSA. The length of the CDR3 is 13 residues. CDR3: CASSLDRNQPQHF. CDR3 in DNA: TGTGCCAGCAGCTTAGACAGGAATCAGCCCCAGCATTTT.

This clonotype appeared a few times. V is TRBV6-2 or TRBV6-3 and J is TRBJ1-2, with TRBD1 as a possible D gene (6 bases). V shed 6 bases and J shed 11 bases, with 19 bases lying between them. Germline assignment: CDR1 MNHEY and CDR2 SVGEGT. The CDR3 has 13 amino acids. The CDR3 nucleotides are TGTGCCAGCAGAACTCCCCCCGGGACAATTTACACCTTC. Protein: CASRTPPGTIYTF.

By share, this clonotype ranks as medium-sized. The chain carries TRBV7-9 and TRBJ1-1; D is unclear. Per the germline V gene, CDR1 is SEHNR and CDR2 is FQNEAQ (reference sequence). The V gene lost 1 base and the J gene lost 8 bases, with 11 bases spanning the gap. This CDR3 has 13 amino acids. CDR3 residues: CASSLERSGEAFF. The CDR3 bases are TGTGCCAGCAGCTTAGAGCGGAGTGGGGAAGCTTTCTTT.

This CDR3 is CASSLVGGRDEQFF. Written as DNA, the CDR3 is TGTGCCAGCAGCTTGGTCGGGGGGCGGGATGAGCAGTTCTTC. V gene TRBV7-9 combines with J gene TRBJ2-1, with a possible D match to TRBD2 (7 bases). Deletions cut 3 bases from V and 8 bases from J, with 14 bases between. CDR1 and CDR2 from the germline V gene are SEHNR and FQNEAQ (reference sequence). The CDR3 contains 14 residues.

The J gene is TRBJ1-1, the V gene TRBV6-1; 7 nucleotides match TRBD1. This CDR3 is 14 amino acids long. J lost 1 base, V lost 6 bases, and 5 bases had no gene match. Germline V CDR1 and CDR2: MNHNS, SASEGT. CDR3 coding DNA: TGTGCCAGCAGGACAGGGAATTCGAACACTGAAGCTTTCTTT. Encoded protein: CASRTGNSNTEAFF.

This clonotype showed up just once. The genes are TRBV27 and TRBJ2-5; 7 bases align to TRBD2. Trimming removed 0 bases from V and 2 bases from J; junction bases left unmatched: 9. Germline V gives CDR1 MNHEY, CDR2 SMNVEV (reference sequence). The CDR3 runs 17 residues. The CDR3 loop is CASSLSARDYQQETQYF. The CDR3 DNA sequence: TGTGCCAGCAGTTTATCTGCCCGGGACTACCAACAAGAGACCCAGTACTTC.

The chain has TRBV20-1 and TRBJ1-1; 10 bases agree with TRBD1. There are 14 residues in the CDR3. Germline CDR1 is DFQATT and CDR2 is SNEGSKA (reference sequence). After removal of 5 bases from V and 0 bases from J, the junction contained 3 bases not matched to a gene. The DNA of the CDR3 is TGCAGTGCTGGGGACAGGGGAATGAACACTGAAGCTTTCTTT. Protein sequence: CSAGDRGMNTEAFF.

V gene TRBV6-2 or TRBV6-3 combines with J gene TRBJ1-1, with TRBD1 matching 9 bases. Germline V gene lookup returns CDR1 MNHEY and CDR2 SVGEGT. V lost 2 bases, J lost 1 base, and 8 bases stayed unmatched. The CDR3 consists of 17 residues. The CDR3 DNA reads TGTGCCAGCAGTTACACCCAGGGACAGGGAAGGAACACTGAAGCTTTCTTT. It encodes CASSYTQGQGRNTEAFF.

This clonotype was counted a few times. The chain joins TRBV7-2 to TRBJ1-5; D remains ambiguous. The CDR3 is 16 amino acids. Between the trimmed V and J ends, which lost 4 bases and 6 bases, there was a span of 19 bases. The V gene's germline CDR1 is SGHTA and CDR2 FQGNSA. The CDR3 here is CASSSRTLLFPQPQHF. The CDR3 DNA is TGTGCCAGCAGCTCCCGGACCTTACTCTTCCCTCAGCCCCAGCATTTT.

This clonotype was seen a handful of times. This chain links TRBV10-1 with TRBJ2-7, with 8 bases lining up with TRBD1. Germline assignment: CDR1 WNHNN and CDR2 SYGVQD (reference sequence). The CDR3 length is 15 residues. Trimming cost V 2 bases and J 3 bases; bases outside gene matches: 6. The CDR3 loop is CASSEGTGGLYEQYF. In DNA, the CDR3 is TGCGCCAGCAGTGAGGGGACAGGTGGGCTCTACGAGCAGTACTTC.

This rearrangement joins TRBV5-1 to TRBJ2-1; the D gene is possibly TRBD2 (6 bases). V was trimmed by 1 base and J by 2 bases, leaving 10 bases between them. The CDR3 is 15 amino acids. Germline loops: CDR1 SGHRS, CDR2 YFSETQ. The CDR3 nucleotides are TGCGCCAGCAGCTTGAGGAGGACTACCTACAATGAGCAGTTCTTC. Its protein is CASSLRRTTYNEQFF.

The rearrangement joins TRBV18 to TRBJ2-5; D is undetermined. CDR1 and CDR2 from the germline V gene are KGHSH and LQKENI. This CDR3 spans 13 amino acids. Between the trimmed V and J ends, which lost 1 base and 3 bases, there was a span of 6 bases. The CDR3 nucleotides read TGTGCCAGCTCACCACGGATGGAAGAGACCCAGTACTTC. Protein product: CASSPRMEETQYF.

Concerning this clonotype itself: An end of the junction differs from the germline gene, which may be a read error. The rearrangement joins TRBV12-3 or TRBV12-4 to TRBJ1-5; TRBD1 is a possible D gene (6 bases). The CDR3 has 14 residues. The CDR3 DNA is TGTGCCAACAGTTTCCTGAACAGGGATCAGCCCCAGCATTTT. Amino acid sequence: CANSFLNRDQPQHF.

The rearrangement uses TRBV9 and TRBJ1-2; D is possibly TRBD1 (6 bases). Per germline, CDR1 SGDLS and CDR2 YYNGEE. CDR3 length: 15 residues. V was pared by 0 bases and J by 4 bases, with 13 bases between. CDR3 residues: CASSVALQGGYGYTF. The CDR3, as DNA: TGTGCCAGCAGCGTAGCCCTACAGGGTGGCTATGGCTACACCTTC.

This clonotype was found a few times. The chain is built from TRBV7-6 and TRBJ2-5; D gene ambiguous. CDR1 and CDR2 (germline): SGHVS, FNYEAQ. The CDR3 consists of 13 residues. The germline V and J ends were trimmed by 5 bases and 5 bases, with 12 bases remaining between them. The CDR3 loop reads CASSLGQEETQYF. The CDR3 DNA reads TGTGCCAGCAGCCTGGGCCAGGAGGAGACCCAGTACTTC.

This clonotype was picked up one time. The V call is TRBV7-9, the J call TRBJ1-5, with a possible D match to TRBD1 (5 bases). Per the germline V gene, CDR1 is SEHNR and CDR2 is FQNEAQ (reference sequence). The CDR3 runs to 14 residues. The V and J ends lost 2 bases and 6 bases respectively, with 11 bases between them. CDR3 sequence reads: CASSLKGQGQPQHF. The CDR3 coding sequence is TGTGCCAGCAGCTTAAAAGGGCAGGGTCAGCCCCAGCATTTT.